A single sample gave rise to the 19 T cell receptor beta chains below, sequenced in a study of T cell responses to AZD1222 COVID-19 vaccine. Data came from immunoSEQ multiplex PCR; TCRdb stores just in-frame clones and leaves some out. The table shows 200,000 or so clones, with under 95% occurring only once. Sequenced here: peripheral blood, sampled 28 days after the second AZD1222 dose. These receptors were taken from an adult who received the AZD1222 COVID-19 vaccine.

V is TRBV3-1 (or the pseudogene TRBV3-2) and J is TRBJ2-5; 7 bases match TRBD2. Germline CDR1 reads LGHDT; CDR2 reads YNNKEL (reference sequence). This CDR3 comprises 15 residues. V was clipped by 6 bases and J by 4 bases; unmatched bases: 11. The CDR3 bases are TGTGCCAGCAGTCCCCTGAGCGGGGCTCCAGAGACCCAGTACTTC. This codes for CASSPLSGAPETQYF.

This clone showed up just once. The chain is built from TRBV3-1 (or the pseudogene TRBV3-2) and TRBJ2-5, with 9 positions matching TRBD2. The germline gives CDR1 LGHDT, CDR2 YNNKEL (reference sequence). CDR3 length: 15 residues. The J segment lost 5 bases and the V segment lost 4 bases, leaving 8 bases of the junction unmatched. CDR3 DNA sequence: TGTGCCAGCAGCCCGACTAGCGGTCTTGGGGAGACCCAGTACTTC. Encoded protein: CASSPTSGLGETQYF.

The chain couples TRBV7-8 to TRBJ2-2, with TRBD1 as a possible D gene (5 bases). The CDR3 is made up of 17 amino acids. Germline V gene lookup returns CDR1 SGHVS and CDR2 FQNEAQ. V lost 4 bases to trimming and J lost 1 base, with 16 bases between them. CDR3 residues: CASSSARVWMNTGELFF. CDR3 DNA sequence: TGTGCCAGCAGCTCAGCCAGGGTTTGGATGAACACCGGGGAGCTGTTTTTT.

The gene calls are TRBV4-1 and TRBJ1-2; 7 positions match TRBD1. The CDR3 has 16 residues. With 3 bases clipped from V and 2 bases from J, the junction kept 9 bases outside the gene matches. The germline V gene encodes CDR1 MGHRA and CDR2 YSYEKL. CDR3 region: CASSHMTGQKNYGYTF. CDR3 nucleotide sequence: TGCGCCAGCAGCCACATGACGGGACAGAAAAACTATGGCTACACCTTC.

The J gene is TRBJ1-6, the V gene TRBV18; maybe TRBD1 (5 bases). The ends were cut back, 3 bases at V and 5 bases at J, with 11 bases in the middle. Germline V gene lookup returns CDR1 KGHSH and CDR2 LQKENI. The CDR3 covers 15 residues. CDR3 sequence reads: CASSPTGRDNSPLHF. The DNA for the CDR3 is TGTGCCAGCTCACCCACGGGACGGGATAATTCACCCCTCCACTTT.

The chain is built from TRBV7-8 and TRBJ2-7; D is unclear. Germline V gene data show CDR1 as SGHVS and CDR2 as FQNEAQ. The CDR3 runs 13 residues. Trimming removed 5 bases at V and 13 bases at J, with 21 bases between. The CDR3 is CASSLTDLRAPYF. In DNA, the CDR3 is TGTGCCAGCAGCCTCACCGATCTCCGGGCCCCATACTTC. The full variable domain, completed using reference TRBV7-8 and TRBJ2-7, is GAGVSQSPRYKVAKRGQDVALRCDPISGHVSLFWYQQALGQGPEFLTYFQNEAQLDKSGLPSDRFFAERPEGSVSTLKIQRTQQEDSAVYLCASSLTDLRAPYFGPGTRLTVT.

The V call is TRBV28, the J call TRBJ1-6, with TRBD1 matching 7 bases. This CDR3 spans 13 amino acids. Germline values: CDR1 MDHEN, CDR2 SYDVKM. The junction had 6 bases not matched to a gene; V was cut back by 7 bases and J by 9 bases. DNA of the CDR3: TGTGCCAGCAAGGCAGGGGGTAGTTCACCCCTCCACTTT. This sequence encodes CASKAGGSSPLHF.

The rearrangement links TRBV30 to TRBJ2-1, with TRBD2 as a possible D gene (6 bases). Germline-derived CDR1 and CDR2 are GTSNPN and SVGIG (reference sequence). This CDR3 is built from 16 residues. The germline V and J ends were trimmed by 0 bases and 9 bases, with 21 bases remaining between them. The CDR3 sequence: CAWSVRGTPGWGEQFF. The CDR3 bases are TGTGCCTGGAGTGTACGGGGGACTCCAGGTTGGGGTGAGCAGTTCTTC.

This sequence joins TRBV7-3 and TRBJ2-2; D gene ambiguous. Looked up from germline, CDR1 is SGHTA and CDR2 is FQGTGA. CDR3 length: 14 amino acids. V shed 0 bases and J shed 3 bases, with 5 bases lying between them. CDR3 in amino acids: CASSLTFDTGELFF. The CDR3 DNA reads TGTGCCAGCAGCTTAACGTTCGACACCGGGGAGCTGTTTTTT.

The chain employs TRBV7-2 and TRBJ2-2; maybe TRBD2 (5 bases). Trimming pared 7 bases from V and 6 bases from J, leaving 15 bases between. Germline V CDR1 and CDR2: SGHTA, FQGNSA. This CDR3 spans 14 amino acids. The CDR3 bases are TGTGCCAGCATCCCCAATCCCGGGGCCGGGGAGCTGTTTTTT. Amino acids: CASIPNPGAGELFF. The full variable domain, in which reference TRBV7-2 and TRBJ2-2 provide the parts outside the CDR3, is GAGVSQSPSNKVTEKGKDVELRCDPISGHTALYWYRQSLGQGLEFLIYFQGNSAPDKSGLPSDRFSAERTGGSVSTLTIQRTQQEDSAVYLCASIPNPGAGELFFGEGSRLTVL.

This chain uses TRBV2 with TRBJ1-3, with 11 bases matching TRBD1. The V and J ends lost 4 bases and 1 base, in that order; junction bases with no gene match: 12. This CDR3 region has 19 residues. The germline V gene encodes CDR1 SNHLY and CDR2 FYNNEI. The CDR3 nucleotides read TGTGCCAGCAGTGGAACGGACAGGGGGCTAAGCCGATCTGGAAACACCATATATTTT. This gives the protein CASSGTDRGLSRSGNTIYF. The whole variable domain, remainder taken from reference TRBV2 and TRBJ1-3, is EPEVTQTPSHQVTQMGQEVILRCVPISNHLYFYWYRQILGQKVEFLVSFYNNEISEKSEIFDDQFSVERPDGSNFTLKIRSTKLEDSAMYFCASSGTDRGLSRSGNTIYFGEGSWLTVV.

The chain employs TRBV5-1 and TRBJ1-1; 7 bases align to TRBD1. This CDR3 comprises 14 residues. Trimming took 4 bases from V and 5 from J; bases not matched to a gene: 8. Germline loops: CDR1 SGHRS, CDR2 YFSETQ. The CDR3 region is CASSVDRVITEAFF. The CDR3, as DNA: TGCGCCAGCAGCGTAGACAGGGTGATTACTGAAGCTTTCTTT.

CDR3 amino acids: CASSRDRGAFF. CDR3 DNA: TGTGCCAGTAGTAGGGACAGGGGGGCTTTCTTT. The gene calls are TRBV19 and TRBJ1-1, with 11 bases matching TRBD1. The junction had 0 bases not matched to a gene; V was cut back by 4 bases and J by 11 bases. The CDR3 has 11 residues. Germline V gives CDR1 LNHDA, CDR2 SQIVND (reference sequence).

Only one count was recorded for this clone. The CDR3 reads CASSQVNSKPLHF. The CDR3, as DNA: TGTGCCAGCAGCCAAGTCAACAGTAAGCCCCTCCACTTT. The chain is built from TRBV3-1 (or the pseudogene TRBV3-2) and TRBJ1-6; D is unresolved. Trimming cost V 1 base and J 13 bases, with 11 bases left between them. Germline loops: CDR1 LGHDT, CDR2 YNNKEL (reference sequence). The CDR3 contains 13 residues.

The CDR3 sequence: CASKEGGRMNTEAFF. The CDR3 DNA follows: TGTGCCAGCAAGGAAGGGGGGCGGATGAACACTGAAGCTTTCTTT. The chain uses TRBV6-5 and TRBJ1-1; tentatively, D is TRBD1 (6 bases). Germline V gene data show CDR1 as MNHEY and CDR2 as SVGAGI. Deletions cut 7 bases from V and 0 bases from J, with 15 bases between. CDR3 length equals 15 residues.

This clone occurred once. This rearrangement joins TRBV5-1 to TRBJ1-2; no reliable D call. The CDR3 is made up of 15 amino acids. The germline CDR1 and CDR2 sequences are SGHRS and YFSETQ. The V end lost 4 bases, the J end lost 4 bases, and 17 bases lay between the germline ends. CDR3: CASSPGVTSGYGYTF. For the CDR3, the DNA is TGCGCCAGCAGCCCCGGGGTCACCTCTGGCTATGGCTACACCTTC.

The CDR3 DNA sequence: TGCGCCAGCAGCCAAGACCCCTCCGGGACAGAGAATCAGCCCCAGCATTTT. It encodes CASSQDPSGTENQPQHF. The rearrangement joins TRBV4-1 to TRBJ1-5, with 7 nucleotides matching TRBD1. CDR1 is MGHRA, CDR2 YSYEKL, per germline. The V gene end was trimmed by 0 bases and the J gene end by 4 bases; junction bases not matched to a gene: 9. The CDR3 covers 17 residues.

This clone was detected only once. The chain has TRBV6-4 and TRBJ2-2; 8 nucleotides match TRBD2. V lost 3 bases to trimming and J lost 6 bases; unmatched junction nucleotides: 12. This CDR3 is built from 17 residues. Per germline, CDR1 MRHNA and CDR2 SNTAGT. Here the CDR3 reads CASSEAAGVIESGELFF. The CDR3 DNA reads TGTGCCAGCAGTGAAGCAGCGGGGGTGATTGAGTCCGGGGAGCTGTTTTTT.

This clone was seen a handful of times. The genes are TRBV19 and TRBJ1-5, with D unclear. Between the trimmed V and J ends, which lost 2 bases and 1 base, there was a span of 9 bases. The CDR3 is 15 amino acids. The germline V gene has CDR1 LNHDA and CDR2 SQIVND (reference sequence). The DNA of the CDR3 is TGTGCCAGTAGTATAATAACGTCGAGCAATCAGCCCCAGCATTTT. Translating it yields CASSIITSSNQPQHF.